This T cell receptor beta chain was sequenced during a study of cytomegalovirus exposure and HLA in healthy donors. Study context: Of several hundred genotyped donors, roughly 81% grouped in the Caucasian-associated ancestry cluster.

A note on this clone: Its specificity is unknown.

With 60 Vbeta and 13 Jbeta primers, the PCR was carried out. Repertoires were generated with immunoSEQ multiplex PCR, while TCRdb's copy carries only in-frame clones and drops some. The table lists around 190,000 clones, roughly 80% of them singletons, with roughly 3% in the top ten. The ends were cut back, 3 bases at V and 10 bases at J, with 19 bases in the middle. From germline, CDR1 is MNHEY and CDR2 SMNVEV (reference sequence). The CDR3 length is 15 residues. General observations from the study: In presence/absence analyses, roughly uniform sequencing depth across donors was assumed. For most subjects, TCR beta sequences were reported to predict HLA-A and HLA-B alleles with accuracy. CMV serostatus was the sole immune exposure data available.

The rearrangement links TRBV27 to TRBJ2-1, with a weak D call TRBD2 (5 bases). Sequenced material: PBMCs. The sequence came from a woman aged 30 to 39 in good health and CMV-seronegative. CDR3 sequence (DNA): TGTGCCAGCAGTTTGGGGTTCGTGGCGGGCTGGGAGCAGTTCTTC. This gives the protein CASSLGFVAGWEQFF.